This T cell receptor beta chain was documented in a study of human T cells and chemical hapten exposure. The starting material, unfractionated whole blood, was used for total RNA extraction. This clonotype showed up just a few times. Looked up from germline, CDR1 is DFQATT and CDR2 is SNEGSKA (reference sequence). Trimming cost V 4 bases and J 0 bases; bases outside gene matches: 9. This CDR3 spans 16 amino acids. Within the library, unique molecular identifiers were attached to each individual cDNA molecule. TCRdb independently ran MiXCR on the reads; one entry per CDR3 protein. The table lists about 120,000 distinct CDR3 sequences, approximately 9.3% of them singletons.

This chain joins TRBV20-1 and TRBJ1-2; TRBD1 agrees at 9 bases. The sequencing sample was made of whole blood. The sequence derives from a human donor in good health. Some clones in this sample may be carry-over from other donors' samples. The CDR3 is CSATQTGTGSNYGYTF. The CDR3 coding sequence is TGCAGTGCTACCCAAACCGGGACAGGGTCTAACTATGGCTACACCTTC.